This T cell receptor (beta chain) originates from a study of blood T cell repertoires in COVID-19. Background on the study: COVID-19 samples collected from the United States, Italy and Spain covered acute and convalescent phases. Nucleic acid was either cDNA or gDNA, and it came from T cells, B-cell-depleted T cells, or PBMCs.

Study processing details: Reference gene primer amplification gave nucleated cell count estimates. The method was immunoSEQ multiplex PCR; TCRdb's version includes in-frame clones alone and lacks a portion of them. V and J calls and clone size follow that table, whereas D and trimming were derived from the DNA. This sample has about 190,000 clones; 80% to 90% occur once, and the top ten carry 4% to 6%. Looked up from germline, CDR1 is MNHNY and CDR2 is SVGAGI (reference sequence). The CDR3 contains 14 residues. Trimming removed 6 bases from V and 2 bases from J, with 10 bases in between. The rearrangement joins TRBV6-6 to TRBJ2-2, with D unresolved. Specimen: peripheral blood. This receptor was identified in a woman between 65 and 79 years old with active or convalescent COVID-19. The CDR3 DNA reads as TGTGCCAGCAGCCTCCCTAGTAACACCGGGGAGCTGTTTTTT. Translated, it gives CASSLPSNTGELFF.